The next 17 T cell receptor beta chains were all read from a single sample in a study of CD8+CD57+ T cells in acquired aplastic anemia. Genomic DNA constituted the template upon which TCR beta VDJ and CDR3 profiling was performed. TCRdb called the reads again in MiXCR, with one record for every CDR3 protein. This table has 100,000 to 150,000 distinct CDR3 sequences, almost 40% appearing once. Patients chosen for sequencing had shown CD8+CD57+ cell expansion by flow cytometry. Sequenced input: sorted CD4+, CD8+, or CD8+CD57+ T cells (not recorded which) from PBMCs. These receptors all come from a human donor with aplastic anemia.

J is TRBJ1-4 and V is TRBV10-3, with D possibly matching TRBD1 (6 bases). V lost 8 bases and J 6 bases, leaving 13 bases between the germline ends. This CDR3 region has 13 residues. Germline V gene sequence: CDR1 ENHRY, CDR2 SYGVKD. The CDR3 is CAIQDRADEKLFF. The CDR3 DNA follows: TGTGCCATCCAGGACAGAGCGGATGAAAAACTGTTTTTT.

The chain carries TRBV12-3 or TRBV12-4 and TRBJ2-3, with D maybe TRBD1 (6 bases). V was cut by 7 bases and J by 1 base, with 9 bases left in between. This CDR3 spans 13 amino acids. The DNA of the CDR3 is TGTGCCAGCAATAACAGGGGCACAGATACGCAGTATTTT. It yields the protein CASNNRGTDTQYF.

In regard to this clonotype: One end of the junction varies from germline; a read error may be responsible. The chain joins TRBV2 to TRBJ1-2, with 7 bases identical to TRBD1. The V gene's germline CDR1 is SNHLY and CDR2 FYNNEI. The CDR3 loop spans 14 amino acids. The CDR3 reads CASSDAGGNYGYAF. CDR3 coding DNA: TGTGCCAGCAGTGACGCAGGGGGAAACTATGGCTACGCCTTC.

The chain carries TRBV19 and TRBJ1-3, with 8 bases that match TRBD1. The length of the CDR3 is 17 residues. Trimming at V came to 4 bases and at J to 4 bases, leaving 12 bases not matched to a gene. Germline lookup yields CDR1 LNHDA and CDR2 SQIVND (reference sequence). The CDR3 DNA sequence: TGTGCCAGTAGTACGACAGGGGTCAACTCTGCGGGAAACACCATATATTTT. Encoded protein: CASSTTGVNSAGNTIYF.

The J gene is TRBJ2-1, the V gene TRBV19; 13 bases match TRBD2. Trimming cost V 3 bases and J 6 bases; bases outside gene matches: 8. Germline assignment: CDR1 LNHDA and CDR2 SQIVND (reference sequence). The CDR3 is 17 residues long. The CDR3, as DNA: TGTGCCAGTAGTATCTACCCTACTAGCGGGGGGGGCAATGAGCAGTTCTTC. This gives the protein CASSIYPTSGGGNEQFF.

This chain uses TRBV10-3 with TRBJ2-3; D could derive from TRBD1 or TRBD2 (6 bases each). Germline values: CDR1 ENHRY, CDR2 SYGVKD. This CDR3 comprises 12 residues. Trimming shortened V by 11 bases and J by 6 bases, and 15 bases separated the two germline ends. Here the CDR3 DNA reads TGTGCCTCCAAGGGGGGCGGGGATACGCAGTATTTT. Its translation: CASKGGGDTQYF.

The V and J genes are TRBV6-1 and TRBJ1-1, with a tentative D call TRBD1 (5 bases). CDR1 and CDR2 (germline): MNHNS, SASEGT. V lost 3 bases and J 4 bases, leaving 15 bases between the germline ends. The CDR3 spans 15 residues. This CDR3 is CASSDRGTAITEAFF. CDR3 sequence (DNA): TGTGCCAGCAGTGATAGAGGGACGGCGATCACTGAAGCTTTCTTT.

This clonotype was seen only a few times. The genes are TRBV19 and TRBJ2-7; 10 bases are shared with TRBD2. The end of the DNA fits TRBJ2-1 better, so the J call may be wrong. This CDR3 has 15 amino acids. The germline gives CDR1 LNHDA, CDR2 SQIVND (reference sequence). CDR3 amino acids: CASSLIAGGTYEQFF. The CDR3, as DNA: TGTGCCAGCAGCCTCATAGCGGGGGGAACCTACGAGCAGTTCTTC.

On this clonotype: The junction and the germline gene differ at one end; a read error may be behind it. The CDR3 reads CVSSVGTSYEQYF. The DNA of the CDR3 is TGTGTCAGCAGCGTCGGGACTAGCTACGAGCAGTACTTC. The gene calls are TRBV9 and TRBJ2-7, with 8 positions matching TRBD2. The CDR3 is 13 residues long. Germline CDR1 is SGDLS and CDR2 is YYNGEE.

This clonotype appeared many times. The rearrangement uses TRBV6-5 and TRBJ1-2; the match to TRBD1 covers 9 bases. The germline CDR1 and CDR2 sequences are MNHEY and SVGAGI. The trim removed 3 bases at V and 4 bases at J, leaving 3 bases unmatched. The CDR3 has 14 residues. The DNA of the CDR3 is TGTGCCAGCAGTTATGGACAGGGGAGCTATGGCTACACCTTC. This sequence encodes CASSYGQGSYGYTF.

This clonotype was seen a few times. A much larger clone sits a single nucleotide away, making a read error possible. The CDR3 end shows no conserved phenylalanine or tryptophan, and so a read error is likely. This chain uses TRBV4-1 with TRBJ1-4; 7 bases are a match to TRBD1. The junction had 4 bases not matched to a gene; V was cut back by 5 bases and J by 7 bases. This CDR3 has 13 residues. Germline V gene sequence: CDR1 MGHRA, CDR2 YSYEKL. Written as DNA, the CDR3 is TGCGCCAGCAGCTACGGACAGGTTGAAAAACTGTTTGTT. Its protein is CASSYGQVEKLFV.

The chain has TRBV10-2 and TRBJ1-2; D is unclear. The length of the CDR3 is 13 residues. The germline V gene has CDR1 WSHSY and CDR2 SAAADI. Trimming took off 3 bases at V and 0 bases at J, with 5 bases between the two ends. The CDR3 bases are TGCGCCAGCAGTGACATGCCTAACTATGGCTACACCTTC. This encodes CASSDMPNYGYTF.

Many counts were recorded for this clonotype. V gene TRBV7-2 combines with J gene TRBJ1-3; maybe TRBD1 (5 bases). Trimming took 4 bases from V and 2 from J, leaving 9 bases between them. This CDR3 comprises 14 residues. The germline V gene has CDR1 SGHTA and CDR2 FQGNSA. The CDR3 region is CASSSGDAGNTIYF. CDR3 nucleotide sequence: TGTGCCAGCAGCTCCGGGGACGCTGGAAACACCATATATTTT.

This clonotype was seen at least ten times. This chain connects TRBV19 to TRBJ1-1, with D unresolved. Germline assignment: CDR1 LNHDA and CDR2 SQIVND (reference sequence). Trimming left V 1 base short and J 0 bases short, with 3 bases between. The CDR3 runs 13 residues. The CDR3 nucleotides read TGTGCCAGTAGTATAGTTGTGAACACTGAAGCTTTCTTT. Amino acids: CASSIVVNTEAFF.

The sample holds one count of this clonotype. The rearrangement uses TRBV15 and TRBJ1-4; 7 positions agree with TRBD1. Losses at the gene ends were 0 bases for V and 6 bases for J; bases not matched to a gene: 10. This CDR3 is built from 17 residues. Germline loops: CDR1 LNHNV, CDR2 YYDKDF (reference sequence). This chain's CDR3 is CATSRDLGDSLDEKLFF. The CDR3 region has the DNA TGTGCCACCAGCAGAGATCTCGGGGACAGTCTAGATGAAAAACTGTTTTTT.

This clonotype was counted ten times or more. The V call is TRBV20-1, the J call TRBJ2-1; no clear D. V was clipped by 1 base and J by 7 bases, with 14 bases between them. The CDR3 is made up of 14 amino acids. Germline CDR1 is DFQATT and CDR2 is SNEGSKA (reference sequence). The DNA for the CDR3 is TGCAGTGCTAGAGGCAGCCAGATACCGAATGAGCAGTTCTTC. Protein product: CSARGSQIPNEQFF.

In this sample, this clonotype turned up a few times. V usage is TRBV28 and J usage is TRBJ2-7; 8 nucleotides line up with TRBD2. Unmatched junction bases numbered 8, after V lost 10 bases and J lost 3 bases. The CDR3 length is 13 residues. Germline-derived CDR1 and CDR2 are MDHEN and SYDVKM. The CDR3: CATGGGANYEQYF. In nucleotides, the CDR3 is TGTGCCACCGGGGGGGGGGCCAACTACGAGCAGTACTTC.